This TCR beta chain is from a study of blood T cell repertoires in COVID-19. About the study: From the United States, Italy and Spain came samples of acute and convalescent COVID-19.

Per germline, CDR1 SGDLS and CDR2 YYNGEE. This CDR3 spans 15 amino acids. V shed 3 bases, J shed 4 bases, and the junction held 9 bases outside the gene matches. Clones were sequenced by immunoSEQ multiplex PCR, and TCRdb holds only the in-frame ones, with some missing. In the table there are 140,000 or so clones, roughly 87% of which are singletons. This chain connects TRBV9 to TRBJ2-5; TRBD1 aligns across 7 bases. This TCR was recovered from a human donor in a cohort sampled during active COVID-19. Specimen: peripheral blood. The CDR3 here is CASSAQGVRGETQYF. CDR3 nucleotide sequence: TGTGCCAGCAGCGCCCAGGGGGTACGAGGAGAGACCCAGTACTTC.